A selection of T cell receptor beta chains follows, all from one sample in a study of CD8+ T cells in alopecia areata. Data came from immunoSEQ multiplex PCR; TCRdb stores just in-frame clones and leaves some out. The sample shows around 200,000 clones, roughly 61% of them seen only once. The sample was CD8+ T cells sorted from blood, taken at week 24, from a patient treated with tofacitinib. All receptors come from a human donor with alopecia areata. Both conserved end residues are part of each CDR3. The D gene is left open where the match is weak. Not every row has a clone size; where given, it reads once, few, many or a size class.

>TRBJ2-7|-|TRBD1|TRBV30
CAWSVQGSGQVRLRYEQYF
TGTGCCTGGAGTGTACAGGGCTCGGGACAGGTCCGACTCCGTTACGAGCAGTACTTC
>TRBJ2-3|-|-|TRBV30
CAWSALAIVDTQYF
TGTGCCTGGAGTGCGCTAGCCATCGTAGATACGCAGTATTTT
>TRBJ2-7|-|TRBD1|TRBV30
CAWNNGQAFSEQYF
TGTGCCTGGAATAATGGACAGGCTTTCAGCGAGCAGTACTTC
>TRBJ2-3|-|TRBD2|TRBV15
CATSRSGVGTDTQYF
TGTGCCACCAGCAGAAGCGGGGTTGGCACAGATACGCAGTATTTT
>TRBJ2-1|-|-|TRBV6-5
CASSSQGNEQFF
TGTGCCAGCAGTTCCCAGGGAAATGAGCAGTTCTTC
>TRBJ2-2|-|TRBD2|TRBV27
CASSLSGGYTGELFF
TGTGCCAGCAGTTTATCGGGAGGGTACACCGGGGAGCTGTTTTTT
>TRBJ1-2|-|-|TRBV27
CASRRKQGGSDGYTF
TGTGCCAGCAGGAGGAAACAGGGAGGGTCGGATGGCTACACCTTC
>TRBJ2-5|-|-|TRBV19
CANPLEETQYF
TGTGCCAACCCCCTGGAAGAGACCCAGTACTTC
>TRBJ1-4|-|-|TRBV13
CASSLGQGLTNEKLFF
TGTGCCAGCAGCTTAGGACAGGGCTTAACTAATGAAAAACTGTTTTTT
>TRBJ2-7|few|TRBD1|TRBV11-2
CASSWGQGLYEQYF
TGTGCCAGCAGCTGGGGACAGGGTCTTTACGAGCAGTACTTC
>TRBJ2-5|-|-|TRBV6-6
CASSWMGETQYF
TGTGCCAGCAGTTGGATGGGGGAGACCCAGTACTTC
>TRBJ2-2|few|-|TRBV7-8
CASSFQGPTGELFF
TGTGCCAGCAGCTTTCAGGGCCCCACCGGGGAGCTGTTTTTT
>TRBJ2-1|-|TRBD2|TRBV7-9
CASSRTSGGSSYNEQFF
TGTGCCAGCAGCCGTACTAGCGGGGGTTCATCCTACAATGAGCAGTTCTTC
>TRBJ2-7|-|-|TRBV5-6
CASSLGRTYEQYF
TGTGCCAGCAGCCTAGGACGGACCTACGAGCAGTACTTC
>TRBJ2-2|-|-|TRBV30
CAWSVSPRRLNTGELFF
TGTGCCTGGAGTGTATCCCCCCGCCGGCTGAACACCGGGGAGCTGTTTTTT
>TRBJ2-3|few|-|TRBV11-2
CASILRGHCTDTQYF
TGTGCCAGCATCTTACGCGGACATTGCACAGATACGCAGTATTTT
>TRBJ2-5|-|-|TRBV5-1
CASSLVVAGFFPETQYF
TGCGCCAGCAGCTTGGTAGTAGCAGGGTTCTTCCCAGAGACCCAGTACTTC
>TRBJ1-1|-|-|TRBV7-9
CASIDQNTEAFF
TGTGCCAGCATAGATCAGAACACTGAAGCTTTCTTT
>TRBJ2-2|-|TRBD2|TRBV27
CASSWGGSGELFF
TGTGCCAGCAGTTGGGGGGGAAGCGGGGAGCTGTTTTTT
>TRBJ1-1|-|-|TRBV29-1
CSVELDSTEAFF
TGCAGCGTTGAATTGGACAGCACTGAAGCTTTCTTT
>TRBJ2-7|-|TRBD1|TRBV5-1
CASSSDRTYEQYF
TGCGCCAGCAGCTCGGACAGGACCTACGAGCAGTACTTC
>TRBJ2-2|-|-|TRBV7-7
CASSSGSEFGAGELFF
TGTGCTAGCAGCTCCGGGAGTGAATTCGGAGCCGGGGAGCTGTTTTTT
>TRBJ1-2|-|-|TRBV13
CASSLGRRAENYGYTF
TGTGCCAGCAGCTTAGGCCGCAGGGCGGAAAACTATGGCTACACCTTC
>TRBJ2-7|-|TRBD1|TRBV7-6
CASSSGQPLGEQYF
TGTGCCAGCAGCTCGGGACAGCCCTTGGGAGAGCAGTACTTC
>TRBJ2-1|-|-|TRBV6-5
CASLRGNEQFF
TGTGCCAGCCTACGGGGGAATGAGCAGTTCTTC
>TRBJ1-5|-|-|TRBV6-1
CASSELIRPPQHF
TGTGCCAGCAGTGAACTGATCCGGCCCCCCCAGCATTTT
>TRBJ1-2|-|-|TRBV4-2
CASSQTVKGDGYTF
TGTGCCAGCAGCCAAACCGTAAAGGGCGATGGCTACACCTTC
>TRBJ2-3|-|TRBD2|TRBV9
CASSVASGGFSDTQYF
TGTGCCAGCAGCGTTGCTAGCGGGGGGTTTTCAGATACGCAGTATTTT
>TRBJ2-4|-|-|TRBV2
CASSEPRLDRRLAKNIQYF
TGTGCCAGCAGTGAACCCCGCCTTGACAGGCGACTAGCCAAAAACATTCAGTACTTC
>TRBJ2-2|-|TRBD1|TRBV7-9
CASRSRQGKVNGELFF
TGTGCCAGCAGATCGCGACAGGGGAAAGTGAACGGGGAGCTGTTTTTT
>TRBJ2-7|-|-|TRBV6-5
CASSPDGYEQYF
TGTGCCAGCAGCCCTGACGGATACGAGCAGTACTTC
>TRBJ1-1|few|TRBD1|TRBV5-6
CASSWGQANTEAFF
TGTGCCAGCAGCTGGGGACAGGCGAACACTGAAGCTTTCTTT